Listed below are T cell receptor beta chains from one sample, sequenced in a study of untreated major depressive disorder. TCRdb keeps only in-frame clones here, not all; method: immunoSEQ multiplex PCR. Of around 13,000 clones in the sample, roughly 91% were seen once. Sequencing was done on a sample of CD4+ T cells from PBMCs. The receptors stem from a young man with major depressive disorder. Both conserved end residues are part of each CDR3. D genes are given only for firm matches. Expanded clones are given a class, and other clones once, few, many or no size at all.

abundance,j_gene,d_gene,v_gene,CDR3nt,CDR3aa
.,TRBJ1-5,.,TRBV6-5,TGTGCCAGCAGGCCGCAAGAGAGGACCAATCAGCCCCAGCATTTT,CASRPQERTNQPQHF
.,TRBJ2-7,.,TRBV4-1,TGCGCCAGCAGCCAAGAAGGACTAGAGCAGTACTTC,CASSQEGLEQYF
.,TRBJ1-6,.,TRBV4-1,TGCGCCAGCAGCCCTTCGGACAGTGATTCACCCCTCCACTTT,CASSPSDSDSPLHF
.,TRBJ1-6,.,TRBV6-5,TGTGCCAGCAGTTACGGAAGATTCGGGAATTCACCCCTCCACTTT,CASSYGRFGNSPLHF
.,TRBJ1-6,.,TRBV30,TGTGCCTGGAGCAGAAGGGTGGATAATTCACCCCTCCACTTT,CAWSRRVDNSPLHF
.,TRBJ1-1,TRBD1,TRBV30,TGTGCCTGGAGTCAGGGGGCGGGAGGTCTATTCTTT,CAWSQGAGGLFF
.,TRBJ1-4,.,TRBV15,TGTGCCACCAGCCGGACAGACAGGAAAAATGAAAAACTGTTTTTT,CATSRTDRKNEKLFF
.,TRBJ2-7,.,TRBV11-2,TGTGCCAGCAGCTTAGGTCTGGGCCGAAGCTCCTACGAGCAGTACTTC,CASSLGLGRSSYEQYF
few,TRBJ2-1,.,TRBV29-1,TGCAGCGTTGGCCCGCCTAACAATGAGCAGTTCTTC,CSVGPPNNEQFF
.,TRBJ1-2,.,TRBV5-1,TGCGCCAGCAGCTTGGCCGGTGGATACGGCTACACCTTC,CASSLAGGYGYTF
.,TRBJ1-1,.,TRBV11-2,TGTGCCAGCAGACGACCCGGACAGTGGAACACTGAAGCTTTCTTT,CASRRPGQWNTEAFF
.,TRBJ2-1,TRBD1,TRBV6-1,TGTGCCAGCAGTGAACCCGACAGGGTCGAGCAGTTCTTC,CASSEPDRVEQFF
.,TRBJ2-7,.,TRBV7-8,.,CASSFLAQAYEQYF
.,TRBJ2-7,.,TRBV28,TGTGCCAGCAGCGGTCGGGGTAGGGAAGCCTACGAGCAGTACTTC,CASSGRGREAYEQYF
.,TRBJ1-1,.,TRBV2,TGTGCCAGCAGTGAATTCAAGGGAGAGGCGAACACTGAAGCTTTCTTT,CASSEFKGEANTEAFF
.,TRBJ2-2,.,TRBV11-2,TGTGCCAGCAGCTTAAAAGGGGGCACCGGGGAGCTGTTTTTT,CASSLKGGTGELFF
.,TRBJ1-1,.,TRBV30,TGTGCCTGGAGTCGGAGGCACCTCGGTGAAGCTTTCTTT,CAWSRRHLGEAFF
.,TRBJ1-2,TRBD1,TRBV19,TGTGCCAGTAGTATAAGCGGGACAGACAACTATGGCTACACCTTC,CASSISGTDNYGYTF
.,TRBJ2-2,.,TRBV5-1,TGCGCCAGCAGCCCGGCAGGGGACTTATCCGGGGAGCTGTTTTTT,CASSPAGDLSGELFF
.,TRBJ1-2,TRBD1,TRBV4-1,TGCGCCAGCAGCCGCCCGGGACAGATCTATGGCTACACCTTC,CASSRPGQIYGYTF
.,TRBJ2-5,TRBD1,TRBV5-5,TGTGCCAGCAGCTTCGGACAGGGAAAAGAGACCCAGTACTTC,CASSFGQGKETQYF
.,TRBJ1-5,.,TRBV6-6,TGTGCCAGCAGTTACTCCCCCGAGGGACATCAGCCCCAGCATTTT,CASSYSPEGHQPQHF
.,TRBJ2-5,.,TRBV5-4,TGTGCCAGCAGCCCGGGCACCCAAGAGACCCAGTACTTC,CASSPGTQETQYF
.,TRBJ1-2,.,TRBV11-2,TGTGCCAGCAGCAGGGAAGACGGTGGCTACACCTTC,CASSREDGGYTF
.,TRBJ2-3,.,TRBV19,TGTGCCAGTAGTATAGTTCGGTCACACCATATGGATACGCAGTATTTT,CASSIVRSHHMDTQYF
.,TRBJ2-7,TRBD2,TRBV2,TGTGCCAGCAGTGATATCAGTCTAGCGGGGCTACCCTACGAGCAGTACTTC,CASSDISLAGLPYEQYF
.,TRBJ2-2,TRBD2,TRBV19,TGTGCCAGTAGTAAGGGACTAGCGGGGGGTTACACCGGGGAGCTGTTTTTT,CASSKGLAGGYTGELFF
once,TRBJ2-1,TRBD2,TRBV11-2,TGTGCCAGCAGCTTACGAAGCGGGGGGGCCTTCGGTGAGCAGTTCTTC,CASSLRSGGAFGEQFF
few,TRBJ2-3,.,TRBV5-4,TGTGCCAGCAGCTTAGGCGGTCTCGTGGGTACGCAGTATTTT,CASSLGGLVGTQYF
.,TRBJ2-2,.,TRBV6-6,TGTGCCAGCAGTCTCAGGGTTCGGACCGGGGAGCTGTTTTTT,CASSLRVRTGELFF
.,TRBJ2-2,TRBD1,TRBV19,TGTGCCAGTACGGGGACAGGCCCGAACACCGGGGAGCTGTTTTTT,CASTGTGPNTGELFF
.,TRBJ2-1,.,TRBV5-1,TGCGCCAGCAGTGTGGCTCGGGCAGCAAATGAGCAGTTCTTC,CASSVARAANEQFF
.,TRBJ1-2,TRBD1,TRBV11-2,TGTGCCAGCAGCTTAGGTCGGACAGGGGTCGGCTACACCTTC,CASSLGRTGVGYTF
.,TRBJ1-1,.,TRBV6-1,TGTGCCAGCAGTGAAAACGGCGCATTGGCGCGGAACACTGAAGCTTTCTTT,CASSENGALARNTEAFF
.,TRBJ2-3,TRBD2,TRBV7-9,TGTGCCAGCAGCGGGTCGGGGGGGAGCACAGATACGCAGTATTTT,CASSGSGGSTDTQYF
.,TRBJ1-5,TRBD1,TRBV28,TGTGCCAGCAGTTCCCCGACAGGGGCTCAGCCCCAGCATTTT,CASSSPTGAQPQHF
.,TRBJ1-1,.,TRBV14,TGTGCCAGCAGCCTGACACGGGACACTGAAGCTTTCTTT,CASSLTRDTEAFF
.,TRBJ1-1,.,TRBV9,TGTGCCAGCAGCCCCGAGCCCCGACTGACAGGAAGAAGCAACACTGAAGCTTTCTTT,CASSPEPRLTGRSNTEAFF
.,TRBJ1-3,.,TRBV14,TGTGCCAGCAGCCAAAATATTGGTGACACCATATATTTT,CASSQNIGDTIYF
.,TRBJ1-2,.,TRBV28,TGTGCCAGCAGCCGTTGGGGTTTGGGATATGGCTACACCTTC,CASSRWGLGYGYTF
.,TRBJ1-5,.,TRBV18,TGTGCCAGCTCACCAGAGAGTAACCTCAATCAGCCCCAGCATTTT,CASSPESNLNQPQHF
.,TRBJ2-3,.,TRBV28,TGTGCCAGCAGATTCACTAGCACAGATACGCAGTATTTT,CASRFTSTDTQYF
.,TRBJ2-5,.,TRBV7-2,TGTGCCAGCAGCTCAGCGCGGTCGGGGCTTTTCGGACAGACCCAGTACTTC,CASSSARSGLFGQTQYF
.,TRBJ1-2,TRBD1,TRBV6-5,TGTGCCAGCAGTTCGTGGACAGGGGGCAACTATGGCTACACCTTC,CASSSWTGGNYGYTF
.,TRBJ2-5,TRBD2,TRBV30,TGTGCCTGGATTAGCGGGGAAGAGACCCAGTACTTC,CAWISGEETQYF
.,TRBJ2-6,TRBD1,TRBV23-1,TGCGCCAGCTCAAACCCGGGACAGGGTTCCTCTGGGGCCAACGTCCTGACTTTC,CASSNPGQGSSGANVLTF
.,TRBJ1-1,.,TRBV28,TGTGCCAGCAGGGAAGGGAGGAACACTGAAGCTTTCTTT,CASREGRNTEAFF
.,TRBJ1-6,.,TRBV2,TGTGCCAGCGGGTTGGCCTATAATTCACCCCTCCACTTT,CASGLAYNSPLHF
.,TRBJ2-5,.,TRBV2,TGTGCCAGCAGCCCCTTGGGGGGGCGTGAGACCCAGTACTTC,CASSPLGGRETQYF
.,TRBJ2-7,.,TRBV6-6,TGTGCCAGCACCCCAGAAAGGCAGTCCTACGAGCAGTACTTC,CASTPERQSYEQYF
.,TRBJ1-2,TRBD1,TRBV14,TGTGCCAGCAGCCAACTGGACAGGGGCGACTATGGCTACACCTTC,CASSQLDRGDYGYTF
.,TRBJ2-2,TRBD1,TRBV11-3,TGTGCCAGCAGCTCCGGGACAGGGAGAACCGGGGAGCTGTTTTTT,CASSSGTGRTGELFF
.,TRBJ1-5,TRBD1,TRBV9,TGTGCCAGCAGCCGAACTGGACAGGGGGGGGATCAGCCCCAGCATTTT,CASSRTGQGGDQPQHF
.,TRBJ1-2,TRBD1,TRBV5-4,TGTGCCAGCAGCAACCGGGACAGACTTATAGGCTACACCTTC,CASSNRDRLIGYTF